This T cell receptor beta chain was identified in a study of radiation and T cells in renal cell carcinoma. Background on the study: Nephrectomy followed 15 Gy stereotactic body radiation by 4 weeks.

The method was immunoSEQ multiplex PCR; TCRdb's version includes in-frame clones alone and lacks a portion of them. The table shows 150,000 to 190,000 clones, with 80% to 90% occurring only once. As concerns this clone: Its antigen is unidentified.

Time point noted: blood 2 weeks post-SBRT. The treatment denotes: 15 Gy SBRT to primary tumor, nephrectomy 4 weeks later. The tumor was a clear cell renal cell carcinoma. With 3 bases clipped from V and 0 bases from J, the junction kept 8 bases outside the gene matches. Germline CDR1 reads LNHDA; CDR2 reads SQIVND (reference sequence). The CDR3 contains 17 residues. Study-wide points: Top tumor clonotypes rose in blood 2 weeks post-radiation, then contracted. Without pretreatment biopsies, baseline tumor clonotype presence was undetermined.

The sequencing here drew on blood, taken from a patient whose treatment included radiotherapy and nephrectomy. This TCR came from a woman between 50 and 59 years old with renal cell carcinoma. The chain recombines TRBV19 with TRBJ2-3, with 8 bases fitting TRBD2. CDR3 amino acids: CASSIPRLATSTDTQYF. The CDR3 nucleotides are TGTGCCAGTAGTATCCCTCGACTAGCGACCAGCACAGATACGCAGTATTTT.